This T cell receptor beta chain was sequenced in a study of CD8 T cells in ankylosing spondylitis. Study-level points and caveats: Among TCR beta sequences, a motif of under 10 highly homologous variants appeared characteristic of ankylosing spondylitis blood. In the blood and synovial fluid of reactive arthritis, some motif variants had been previously reported.

As to this clonotype: No antigen is known for it.

TCRdb re-derived calls from the 5' RACE reads in MiXCR, one entry per CDR3 protein. The sample lists 470,000 or so distinct CDR3 sequences, 25% to 30% occurring once. Trimming took 1 base from V and 6 from J; bases not matched to a gene: 17. Germline-derived CDR1 and CDR2 are SGHRS and YFSETQ. The CDR3 loop spans 18 amino acids. Material: blood, either unsorted or a sorted T cell fraction (not recorded which). This clonotype originated in a male donor with ankylosing spondylitis. The chain is built from TRBV5-1 and TRBJ1-2; 8 bases match TRBD1. The CDR3 DNA reads as TGCGCCAGCAGCTTGTGGGCATCGGACAGGGTTCTTTCGGATGGCTACACCTTC. Translated: CASSLWASDRVLSDGYTF.